This T cell receptor (beta chain) was observed in a study of CD8 T cells in ankylosing spondylitis. Study-level findings and limits: Disease-linked clones bore a CD8+ phenotype and were relatively rare in peripheral blood. Among TCR beta sequences, a motif of several highly homologous variants appeared characteristic of ankylosing spondylitis blood.

The CDR3 is 17 amino acids. The ends lost 3 bases at V and 4 bases at J; junction bases unmatched: 4. The V gene's germline CDR1 is SEHNR and CDR2 FQNEAQ (reference sequence). About this clonotype itself: The antigen remains undetermined.

Molecular-barcoded quantitative 5'-RACE produced these TCR beta libraries. Via MiXCR, TCRdb re-called the 5' RACE reads, giving one row per CDR3 protein. The sample lists some 200,000 distinct CDR3 sequences; roughly 20% were seen once. The origin of this receptor is a male donor between 5 and 35 years old with ankylosing spondylitis or in good health (not recorded which). Sequences were obtained from blood, either unsorted or a sorted T cell fraction (not recorded which). The genes are TRBV7-9 and TRBJ2-1; 15 nucleotides match TRBD2. CDR3 nucleotide sequence: TGTGCCAGCAGCTTGGGACTAGCGGGAGGAATATACAATGAGCAGTTCTTC. It codes for CASSLGLAGGIYNEQFF.